Reported below is one T cell receptor beta chain. The antigen remains undetermined. The protocol was immunoSEQ multiplex PCR, while the TCRdb copy is restricted to in-frame clones and leaves out a portion. The sample includes around 45,000 clones, around nine tenths of them seen just once. The data were taken from a study of radiotherapy plus CTLA-4 blockade in lung cancer. Across the study: There were objective responses in 15% to 20% of patients, and 31% had disease control.

Study observations and caveats: Alongside interferon-beta, early blood T cell clone dynamics were reportedly the best predictor of response. Clones derived from tumor TCRs expanded in blood after radiotherapy plus ipilimumab.

Those patients who had chemo-refractory metastatic non-small-cell lung cancer were given focal radiation along with CTLA-4 blockade through ipilimumab. The V gene end was trimmed by 0 bases and the J gene end by 1 base; junction bases not matched to a gene: 7. The CDR3 is made up of 19 amino acids. Germline V gene lookup returns CDR1 LGHNA and CDR2 YSLEER. V usage is TRBV4-3 and J usage is TRBJ2-3, with 13 bases identical to TRBD2. Specimen: peripheral blood, collected from a patient treated with radiotherapy plus ipilimumab. This TCR derives from a human donor with non-small cell lung cancer whose response to radiotherapy plus ipilimumab could not be evaluated. CDR3 DNA sequence: TGCGCCAGCAGCCAAGATCCCCGCGGACTAGCGGGGGGCACAGATACGCAGTATTTT. As protein: CASSQDPRGLAGGTDTQYF.